This T cell receptor (beta chain) was captured by sequencing in a study of T cell responses to AZD1222 COVID-19 vaccine (dated by TCRdb to about 2021). A note on the overall study: AZD1222 recipients with second doses at about 4 weeks or about 12 weeks were pooled, because spike-specific TCR depth and breadth did not differ between schedules. TCR sequencing covered roughly 230 trial participants: around 210 given two doses of AZD1222 and 26 given two doses of MenACWY control vaccine. Trial participants were enrolled by age into subgroups of 18-55, 56-69 and 70-plus years, and roughly 160, 29 and 62 TCR-sequenced participants, respectively, were included in these subgroups. The research as a whole found: Participants were mostly white British, with more females than males. The authors suggested clonal diversity may have been underestimated. A significant rise in spike-specific TCR breadth and depth was observed after two AZD1222 doses relative to day 0 and relative to MenACWY recipients. Only 5 to 7 AZD1222 recipients were SARS-CoV-2 seropositive at baseline, limiting conclusions about previously exposed vaccinees. In the small 56-69-year group, the increase in depth fell short of significance, most likely because of low power. The whole spike protein was spanned by vaccine-associated CD4 TCRs, and dominant responses were seen in regions 160-218 and 743-854. Reportedly, almost half of the unique spike-specific TCRs recognized epitopes lying outside the regions that are mutated in the B.1.351 and B.1.1.7 variants. Because no day 14 peak-response samples were available, repertoires were characterized only after the peak T cell response.

What the time point label conveys for this sample: baseline before first vaccination. Vaccinee samples were obtained from the UK trials COV001 and COV002, which included a single-blind randomized controlled phase 2/3 trial of AZD1222 (ChAdOx1 nCoV-19) in healthy adults. For TCRbeta chain sequencing, PBMC samples from trial participants were taken at day 0 and at day 28 after the second dose. The CDR3 regions of human TCRbeta chains were analyzed by immunosequencing. The study's own analysis went as follows. TCRs in the repertoires were compared against a reference library of SARS-CoV-2-specific TCRs that had been generated with the MIRA antigen-specificity platform. Breadth meant the fraction of unique TCRs that were SARS-CoV-2-associated, whereas depth meant the fraction of total T cells that were SARS-CoV-2-associated. Using the MIRA data, each spike-specific TCR was assigned both to the spike region to which the TCR was reactive and to a CD4 or CD8 class. Log10-transformed breadth and depth values were compared by one-way ANOVA with Sidak's multiple comparisons tests. As stored in TCRdb, this immuneACCESS dataset retains in-frame rearrangements with V and J assigned. A fraction of the clones does not appear; measured against another copy, unresolved V genes explain less than half of the discrepancy, and the remainder lacks a known reason. The DNA was the basis for D and trimming; V, J and clone size are from that table. This sample gives approximately 84,000 clones in total; around 87% of them show up just once. The top ten clones comprise about 28% of the sample.

There are 15 amino acids in the CDR3, from cysteine to phenylalanine inclusive. Just CDR3 DNA is preserved here, 45 bases in frame from base 1. Reading the germline V gene gives CDR1 SGHRS and CDR2 YFSETQ. V is cut back by 4 bases and J by 6 bases, with 6 bases in the junction unmatched. As for this clone: Which antigen it targets is not known. Qualities for individual bases were not recorded, and no much larger clone is one base off.

The chain was built from TRBV5-1 and TRBJ2-1; 11 of the junction bases match TRBD2. This clonotype was obtained from an adult in good health. Sequenced material: peripheral blood, taken on day 0 of AZD1222 vaccination. The sequenced DNA is TGCGCCAGCAGCATTGATAGCGGGAGGGCCAATGAGCAGTTCTTC. Translated, it reads CASSIDSGRANEQFF.